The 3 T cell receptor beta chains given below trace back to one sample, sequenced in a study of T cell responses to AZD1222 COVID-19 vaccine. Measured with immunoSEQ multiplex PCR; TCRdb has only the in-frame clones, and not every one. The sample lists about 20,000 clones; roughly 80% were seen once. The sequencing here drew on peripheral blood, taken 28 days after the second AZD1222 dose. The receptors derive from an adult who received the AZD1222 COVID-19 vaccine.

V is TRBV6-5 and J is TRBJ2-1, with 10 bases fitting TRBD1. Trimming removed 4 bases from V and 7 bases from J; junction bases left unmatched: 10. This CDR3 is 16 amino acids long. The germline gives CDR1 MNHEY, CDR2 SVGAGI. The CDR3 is CASSFGTGDGSNEQFF. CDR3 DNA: TGTGCCAGCAGTTTCGGGACAGGGGACGGGTCTAATGAGCAGTTCTTC.

DNA of the CDR3: TGTGCCAGCAGTTTATATCGGGACAGACCCTACGAGCAGTACTTC. It translates to CASSLYRDRPYEQYF. The chain recombines TRBV27 with TRBJ2-7; 7 bases map to TRBD1. This CDR3 is built from 15 residues. CDR1 and CDR2 (germline): MNHEY, SMNVEV (reference sequence). J gave up 2 bases and V 1 base, and 5 bases lay outside the gene matches.

The CDR3 DNA follows: TGTGCCAGTAGAAAACCCGGGACGGAATATGGCTACACCTTC. Translating it yields CASRKPGTEYGYTF. The chain combines TRBV19 with TRBJ1-2; D might be TRBD1 (5 bases). CDR1 and CDR2 from the germline V gene are LNHDA and SQIVND (reference sequence). V was trimmed by 6 bases and J by 5 bases, leaving 16 bases between them. The CDR3 extends over 14 amino acids.